This TCR beta chain was obtained from a study of blood T cell repertoires in COVID-19. Whole-study context: Sample material is recorded as cDNA or gDNA derived from T cells, B-cell-depleted T cells, or PBMCs.

This study enrolled people aged roughly 18 to 90 from around 26 US geographic areas. Participants had their cohort set by participant-reported clinical history. Donors of Cohort 3 who recovered were those that had two negative PCRs, clearance, or symptom resolution. The CDR3 contains 14 residues. Germline V gives CDR1 MNHEY, CDR2 SMNVEV (reference sequence). Trimming took 0 bases from V and 3 from J, leaving 8 bases between them. TCRdb's copy holds only in-frame clones and misses some; the assay was immunoSEQ multiplex PCR. Counted here are approximately 230,000 clones, 85% to 90% occurring once; the ten biggest clones make up more than 1.5%.

The sample taken for sequencing was PBMCs or T cells enriched from blood (not recorded which). The chain carries TRBV27 and TRBJ1-1; D not certain. The source of this sequence is a man aged 40-55 years who had recovered from COVID-19. As DNA, the CDR3 is TGTGCCAGCAGTTTATCTAGAGGCGACACTGAAGCTTTCTTT. It is translated as CASSLSRGDTEAFF.